What follows are 24 T cell receptor beta chains derived from one specimen sequenced in a study of shared clonotypes between healthy human individuals. Assay used: immunoSEQ multiplex PCR; TCRdb lists only in-frame clones, some missing. The repertoire holds 850,000 to 1,200,000 clones, with around four fifths as singletons. The source material was memory CD4+ T cells sorted from blood. Subset specified: CD45RA-negative fraction. The origin of the receptors is a man between 18 and 29 years old in good health.

The J gene is TRBJ1-6, the V gene TRBV6-6; D unclear. Trimming pared 0 bases from V and 8 bases from J, leaving 8 bases between. The CDR3 has 14 residues. CDR1 is MNHNY, CDR2 SVGAGI, per germline (reference sequence). Written as DNA, the CDR3 is TGTGCCAGCAGTTACTCGACGGTGGATTCACCCCTCCACTTT. Translating gives CASSYSTVDSPLHF.

On this clone itself: Other DNA sequences within the sample encode an identical CDR3. The CDR3 protein is CASSPLGATNEKLFF. CDR3 nucleotide sequence: TGCGCCAGCAGCCCACTAGGGGCAACTAATGAAAAACTGTTTTTT. The genes are TRBV5-1 and TRBJ1-4; D possibly corresponds to TRBD1 (5 bases). Germline values: CDR1 SGHRS, CDR2 YFSETQ. Trimming cost V 4 bases and J 0 bases, with 10 bases left between them. This CDR3 is built from 15 residues.

This clone appeared once. The CDR3, as DNA: TGCGCCAGCAGCTTGGGACTCCGCACAGATACGCAGTATTTT. It codes for CASSLGLRTDTQYF. V and J are TRBV5-1 and TRBJ2-3; D is unclear. The V end lost 0 bases, the J end lost 1 base, and 6 bases lay between the germline ends. The germline V gene encodes CDR1 SGHRS and CDR2 YFSETQ. The CDR3 runs to 14 residues.

The gene calls are TRBV6-5 and TRBJ1-2, with 9 bases that match TRBD1. The CDR3 loop spans 15 amino acids. The V and J ends lost 5 bases and 3 bases, in that order; junction bases with no gene match: 7. Germline V gene lookup returns CDR1 MNHEY and CDR2 SVGAGI. The CDR3 loop is CASSPWTGADYGYTF. Written as DNA, the CDR3 is TGTGCCAGCAGTCCCTGGACAGGGGCGGACTATGGCTACACCTTC.

The chain links TRBV29-1 to TRBJ1-2; no firm D call. Germline lookup yields CDR1 SQVTM and CDR2 ANQGSEA. V was trimmed by 7 bases and J by 8 bases, leaving 17 bases between them. The CDR3 has 12 residues. This CDR3 is CSAPETKEGYTF. In DNA form, the CDR3 reads TGCAGCGCCCCGGAGACTAAGGAGGGCTACACCTTC.

The V call is TRBV9, the J call TRBJ2-4; D is perhaps TRBD2 (5 bases). There are 16 residues in the CDR3. Trimming took off 3 bases at V and 0 bases at J, with 13 bases between the two ends. The germline CDR1 and CDR2 sequences are SGDLS and YYNGEE. CDR3 in DNA: TGTGCCAGCAGCGCTGGGGAAGGACTAGCCAAAAACATTCAGTACTTC. It encodes CASSAGEGLAKNIQYF.

The rearrangement links TRBV5-5 to TRBJ2-7; TRBD2 might be the D (5 bases). The CDR3 spans 14 residues. Per germline, CDR1 SGHKS and CDR2 YYEKEE (reference sequence). V dropped 2 bases and J dropped 0 bases, with 9 bases sitting between them. CDR3 protein: CASSFGRDSYEQYF. The CDR3, as DNA: TGTGCCAGCAGCTTCGGACGGGACTCCTACGAGCAGTACTTC.

The chain carries TRBV27 and TRBJ2-3; 10 bases match TRBD2. The junction had 6 bases not matched to a gene; V was cut back by 4 bases and J by 5 bases. The CDR3 is 15 residues long. Germline V CDR1 and CDR2: MNHEY, SMNVEV (reference sequence). The CDR3 protein is CASSSLAGGRDTQYF. The CDR3 nucleotides read TGTGCCAGCAGTTCCTTAGCGGGAGGACGAGATACGCAGTATTTT.

With regard to this clone: Other DNA sequences in this specimen translate into the identical CDR3. The V and J genes are TRBV30 and TRBJ1-4, with TRBD1 as a possible D gene (5 bases). The CDR3 is 14 amino acids. Germline-derived CDR1 and CDR2 are GTSNPN and SVGIG (reference sequence). With 3 bases removed from V and 5 bases from J, the gap between germline ends came to 13 bases. The CDR3 DNA sequence: TGTGCCTGGAGCGGGTACAGGAGAAATGAAAAACTGTTTTTT. Protein sequence: CAWSGYRRNEKLFF.

This chain joins TRBV11-2 and TRBJ2-7; D possibly uses TRBD1 or TRBD2 (5 bases each). Trimming took 5 bases from V and 0 from J, leaving 17 bases between them. Per the germline V gene, CDR1 is SGHAT and CDR2 is FQNNGV. CDR3 length: 16 residues. CDR3 in amino acids: CASSTYVTGRSYEQYF. The CDR3 DNA follows: TGTGCCAGCAGCACGTACGTAACGGGGCGCTCCTACGAGCAGTACTTC.

V gene TRBV6-1 combines with J gene TRBJ1-1, with D possibly matching TRBD1 (5 bases). Germline CDR1 MNHNS, CDR2 SASEGT. V lost 2 bases and J lost 1, with 8 bases in between. This CDR3 spans 14 amino acids. The CDR3 reads CASSEFDRNTEAFF. The CDR3 DNA follows: TGTGCCAGCAGTGAATTTGACAGGAACACTGAAGCTTTCTTT.

This clone was observed a few times. V is TRBV2 and J is TRBJ2-6, with D unclear. Looked up from germline, CDR1 is SNHLY and CDR2 is FYNNEI. Trimming took off 3 bases at V and 0 bases at J, with 9 bases between the two ends. The CDR3 has 16 amino acids. This chain's CDR3 is CASSESQNSGANVLTF. CDR3 nucleotide sequence: TGTGCCAGCAGTGAGTCTCAAAACTCTGGGGCCAACGTCCTGACTTTC. Based on the CDR3 plus reference TRBV2 and TRBJ2-6, the full variable domain is EPEVTQTPSHQVTQMGQEVILRCVPISNHLYFYWYRQILGQKVEFLVSFYNNEISEKSEIFDDQFSVERPDGSNFTLKIRSTKLEDSAMYFCASSESQNSGANVLTFGAGSRLTVL.

The rearrangement joins TRBV5-4 to TRBJ2-3, with 9 bases lining up with TRBD2. V lost 0 bases and J lost 2; bases outside the gene matches: 7. This CDR3 spans 17 amino acids. CDR1 is SGHNT and CDR2 is YYREEE in the germline V gene (reference sequence). CDR3 nucleotide sequence: TGTGCCAGCAGCTTGGGGGGCCGACTAGCGGACACAGATACGCAGTATTTT. Translating gives CASSLGGRLADTDTQYF.

The chain couples TRBV30 to TRBJ1-1; a possible D gene is TRBD1 (6 bases). The CDR3 runs 14 residues. CDR1 and CDR2 (germline): GTSNPN, SVGIG (reference sequence). Trimming took off 0 bases at V and 2 bases at J, with 10 bases between the two ends. The CDR3 reads CAWSVGGGNTEAFF. Written as DNA, the CDR3 is TGTGCCTGGAGTGTCGGGGGGGGCAACACTGAAGCTTTCTTT. Together with reference TRBV30 and TRBJ1-1, the CDR3 gives the full variable domain: SQTIHQWPATLVQPVGSPLSLECTVEGTSNPNLYWYRQAAGRGLQLLFYSVGIGQISSEVPQNLSASRPQDRQFILSSKKLLLSDSGFYLCAWSVGGGNTEAFFGQGTRLTVV.

The sample holds one count of this clone. The sample has other DNA sequences that encode this CDR3 too. This chain connects TRBV6-1 to TRBJ2-5; unclear D gene. V was trimmed by 3 bases and J by 4 bases, leaving 6 bases between them. This CDR3 comprises 12 residues. Germline V gene sequence: CDR1 MNHNS, CDR2 SASEGT. The CDR3 nucleotides read TGTGCCAGCAGTGAGGTGGGAGAGACCCAGTACTTC. Amino acid sequence: CASSEVGETQYF.

The chain employs TRBV5-4 and TRBJ1-3; 8 positions match TRBD1. Unmatched junction bases numbered 6, after V lost 4 bases and J lost 6 bases. The CDR3 extends over 14 amino acids. Germline V gives CDR1 SGHNT, CDR2 YYREEE (reference sequence). CDR3 region: CASSDRDRKNTIYF. In DNA, the CDR3 is TGTGCCAGCAGCGACCGGGACAGGAAAAACACCATATATTTT.

The chain carries TRBV25-1 and TRBJ1-6, with TRBD1 identical over 9 bases. Germline V gene sequence: CDR1 MGHDK, CDR2 SYGVNS. The CDR3 is 15 residues long. With V trimmed by 6 bases and J by 9 bases, 9 bases remained unmatched. CDR3 coding DNA: TGTGCCAGCAGACAGTCAGGGACAGGGAGTTCACCCCTCCACTTT. Translated: CASRQSGTGSSPLHF.

This chain links TRBV6-1 with TRBJ2-7; D uncertain. V gave up 3 bases and J gave up 4 bases, with 7 bases separating them. The CDR3 contains 12 residues. Germline loops: CDR1 MNHNS, CDR2 SASEGT. The CDR3 coding sequence is TGTGCCAGCAGTGATAATGGATACGAGCAGTACTTC. It encodes CASSDNGYEQYF.

Ten or more counts support this clone. The rearrangement links TRBV6-1 to TRBJ1-5; 9 bases match TRBD1. The germline gives CDR1 MNHNS, CDR2 SASEGT. This CDR3 is built from 14 residues. V shed 6 bases and J 7 bases; nucleotides not matched to a gene: 7. The DNA of the CDR3 is TGTGCCAGCAGCCAACAGGGGGCTAGACAGCCCCAGCATTTT. Its protein is CASSQQGARQPQHF.

Concerning this clone itself: The identical CDR3 is also encoded by other nucleotide sequences in the sample. This chain links TRBV6-6 with TRBJ1-2, with a tentative D call TRBD1 (6 bases). The CDR3 runs 12 residues. V lost 5 bases to trimming and J lost 6 bases, with 10 bases between them. CDR1 is MNHNY, CDR2 SVGAGI, per germline (reference sequence). This chain's CDR3 is CASSPTGNGYTF. Written as DNA, the CDR3 is TGTGCCAGCAGTCCCACAGGGAATGGCTACACCTTC.

As for this clone: The sample holds other DNA sequences that translate to the same CDR3. The chain is built from TRBV6-1 and TRBJ2-5; TRBD2 aligns across 9 bases. The V gene end was trimmed by 3 bases and the J gene end by 1 base; junction bases not matched to a gene: 3. The CDR3 loop spans 15 amino acids. Germline V gene data show CDR1 as MNHNS and CDR2 as SASEGT. CDR3 amino acids: CASSEQRGAQETQYF. Here the CDR3 DNA reads TGTGCCAGCAGTGAGCAGCGGGGGGCCCAAGAGACCCAGTACTTC.

The chain carries TRBV27 and TRBJ1-4; 10 bases are a match to TRBD1. The CDR3 has 15 amino acids. Germline CDR1 MNHEY, CDR2 SMNVEV (reference sequence). V dropped 2 bases and J dropped 7; count of bases not matched to a gene: 4. The CDR3 DNA is TGTGCCAGCAGTTTAAGCGGGACAGGGGCTGAAAAACTGTTTTTT. Translated, it gives CASSLSGTGAEKLFF.

This chain joins TRBV30 and TRBJ2-1; 12 bases are a match to TRBD2. The length of the CDR3 is 14 residues. V shed 3 bases and J 7 bases; nucleotides not matched to a gene: 4. CDR1 is GTSNPN, CDR2 SVGIG, per germline (reference sequence). The CDR3 sequence is CAWRTSGSSNEQFF. CDR3 DNA sequence: TGTGCCTGGAGGACTAGCGGGAGTTCTAATGAGCAGTTCTTC.

This chain uses TRBV19 with TRBJ1-6; possible D gene TRBD1, 5 bases. There are 15 residues in the CDR3. CDR1 is LNHDA, CDR2 SQIVND, per germline (reference sequence). V was clipped by 6 bases and J by 9 bases, with 18 bases between them. In nucleotides, the CDR3 is TGTGCCAGTAGGTCTGGGGCAGGGTTTAGTTCACCCCTCCACTTT. Translating gives CASRSGAGFSSPLHF.